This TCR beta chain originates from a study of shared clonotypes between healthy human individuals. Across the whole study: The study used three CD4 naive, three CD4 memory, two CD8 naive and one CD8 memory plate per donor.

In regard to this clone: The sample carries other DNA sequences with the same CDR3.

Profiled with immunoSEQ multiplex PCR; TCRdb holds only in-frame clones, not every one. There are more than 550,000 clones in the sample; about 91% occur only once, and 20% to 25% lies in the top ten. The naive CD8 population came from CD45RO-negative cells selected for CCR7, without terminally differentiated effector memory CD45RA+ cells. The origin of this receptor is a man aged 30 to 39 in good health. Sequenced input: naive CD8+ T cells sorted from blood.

CDR3 in amino acids: CASSSGVSNQPQHF. The CDR3 bases are TGTGCCAGCAGTTCAGGGGTTAGCAATCAGCCCCAGCATTTT. The V call is TRBV27, the J call TRBJ1-5; tentative D call: TRBD1 (6 bases). The CDR3 consists of 14 residues. Germline V gene lookup returns CDR1 MNHEY and CDR2 SMNVEV (reference sequence). V gave up 4 bases and J gave up 0 bases, with 7 bases separating them.